This TCR beta chain was documented in a study of T cell responses to AZD1222 COVID-19 vaccine. Overall study results and limits: Sampled repertoires all dated from after the peak T cell response.

The CDR3 runs 13 residues. Germline-derived CDR1 and CDR2 are SGHDT and YYEEEE. Trimming stripped 5 bases from V and 1 base from J, with 9 bases between. Libraries were prepared by immunoSEQ multiplex PCR; TCRdb keeps only in-frame clonotypes and omits some of them. Of approximately 130,000 clones in the sample, roughly nine tenths are singletons; the top ten hold roughly a tenth. This clone occurred many times. The target antigen is unknown. The chain carries TRBV5-6 and TRBJ1-1, with a weak D call TRBD1 (6 bases). The TCR originated in an adult who received the AZD1222 COVID-19 vaccine. The sample was peripheral blood, taken 28 days after the second AZD1222 dose. CDR3 coding DNA: TGTGCCAGCAGACCGGGACAGAACACTGAAGCTTTCTTT. This encodes CASRPGQNTEAFF. Together with reference TRBV5-6 and TRBJ1-1, the CDR3 gives the full variable domain: DAGVTQSPTHLIKTRGQQVTLRCSPKSGHDTVSWYQQALGQGPQFIFQYYEEEERQRGNFPDRFSGHQFPNYSSELNVNALLLGDSALYLCASRPGQNTEAFFGQGTRLTVV.